This T cell receptor beta chain emerged from a study of CD4 T cells in relation to SARS-CoV-2 and coronaviruses. For the study at large: The negative reference was HIV-1 Nef peptide pool or peptide-free culture. Findings and caveats of the study: Pre-pandemic and post-infection samples never came from the same donor.

Before the COVID-19 pandemic, during about 2011-2019, CD4+ T cells were taken from unexposed donors. After roughly 9 days of culture, CD4+ T cells were isolated. Testing used SARS-CoV-2 S/N and four cold-coronavirus spikes on unexposed-donor CD4+ T cells, cells permitting. Each well had a few million PBMCs in around 4.9% human AB serum with IL-2. Here immunoSEQ multiplex PCR was the method, and the copy in TCRdb shows in-frame clones only, minus some. The sample has tens of thousands of clones, about 78% seen once; the top ten hold approximately 13%. The CDR3 contains 16 residues. Germline assignment: CDR1 SGHNT and CDR2 YYREEE (reference sequence). Trimming left V 0 bases short and J 3 bases short, with 14 bases between. Concerning this clone: The antigen remains unidentified.

The origin of this receptor is a human donor in good health. Material: CD4+ T cells from PBMCs, cultured in vitro. The V and J genes are TRBV5-4 and TRBJ2-3; D is perhaps TRBD2 (6 bases). Here the CDR3 reads CASSLAGSGRTDTQYF. The CDR3 DNA is TGTGCCAGCAGCTTGGCCGGGTCCGGGAGAACAGATACGCAGTATTTT.